This entry describes one T cell receptor (beta chain). The record originates from a study of identical twins. V lost 2 bases to trimming and J lost 2 bases, with 13 bases between them. The germline V gene has CDR1 ENHRY and CDR2 SYGVKD. CDR3 length: 16 residues. TCRdb re-derived calls from the 5' RACE reads in MiXCR, one entry per CDR3 protein. The sample includes roughly 720,000 distinct CDR3 sequences, about 20% of them seen just once. This sample also appeared in a second study, on T cells expressing NK-cell markers.

V and J are TRBV10-3 and TRBJ2-1, with D possibly TRBD2 on 5 matching bases. The receptor's source is a young woman in good health. The sample comprised PBMCs. DNA of the CDR3: TGTGCCATCAGTGAGCACACAGACTACCCCTACAATGAGCAGTTCTTC. Its protein product is CAISEHTDYPYNEQFF.